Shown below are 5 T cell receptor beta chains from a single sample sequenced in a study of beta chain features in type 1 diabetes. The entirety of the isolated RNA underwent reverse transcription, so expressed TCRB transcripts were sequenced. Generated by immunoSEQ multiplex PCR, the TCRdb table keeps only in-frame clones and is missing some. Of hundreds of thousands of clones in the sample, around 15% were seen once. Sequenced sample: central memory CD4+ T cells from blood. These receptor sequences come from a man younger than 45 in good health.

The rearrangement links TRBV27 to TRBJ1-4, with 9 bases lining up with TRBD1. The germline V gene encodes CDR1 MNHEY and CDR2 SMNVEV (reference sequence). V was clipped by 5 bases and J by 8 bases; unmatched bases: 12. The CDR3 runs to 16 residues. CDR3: CASSPRLLQGAEKLFF. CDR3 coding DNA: TGTGCCAGCAGTCCCAGGCTATTACAGGGGGCGGAAAAACTGTTTTTT.

The CDR3 is CASSQGQGSYNEQFF. The DNA of the CDR3 is TGCGCCAGCAGCCAAGGACAGGGGAGCTACAATGAGCAGTTCTTC. The chain uses TRBV4-1 and TRBJ2-1, with 8 bases fitting TRBD1. The CDR3 is 15 amino acids. Germline trimming cut 1 base from V and 3 bases from J; bases unmatched to any gene: 2. CDR1 and CDR2 (germline): MGHRA, YSYEKL.

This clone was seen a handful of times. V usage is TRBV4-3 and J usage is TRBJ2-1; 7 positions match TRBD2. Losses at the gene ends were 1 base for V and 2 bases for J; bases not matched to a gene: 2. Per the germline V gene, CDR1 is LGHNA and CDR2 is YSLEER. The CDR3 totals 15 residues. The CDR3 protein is CASSQGGRAYNEQFF. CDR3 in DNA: TGCGCCAGCAGCCAAGGTGGGAGGGCCTACAATGAGCAGTTCTTC.

Written as DNA, the CDR3 is TGCGCCAGCACCCTAACAGGGGGCTACGAGCAGTACTTC. This translates into CASTLTGGYEQYF. This chain links TRBV10-2 with TRBJ2-7; 8 positions agree with TRBD1. Germline V gene sequence: CDR1 WSHSY, CDR2 SAAADI. The junction had 5 bases not matched to a gene; V was cut back by 7 bases and J by 3 bases. The CDR3 loop spans 13 amino acids.

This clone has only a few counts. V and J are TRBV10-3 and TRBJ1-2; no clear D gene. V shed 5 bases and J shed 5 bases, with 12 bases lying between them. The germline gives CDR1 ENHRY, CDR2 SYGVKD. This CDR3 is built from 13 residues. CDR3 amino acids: CAISPGTDYGYTF. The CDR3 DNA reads TGTGCCATCAGTCCTGGCACAGATTATGGCTACACCTTC.